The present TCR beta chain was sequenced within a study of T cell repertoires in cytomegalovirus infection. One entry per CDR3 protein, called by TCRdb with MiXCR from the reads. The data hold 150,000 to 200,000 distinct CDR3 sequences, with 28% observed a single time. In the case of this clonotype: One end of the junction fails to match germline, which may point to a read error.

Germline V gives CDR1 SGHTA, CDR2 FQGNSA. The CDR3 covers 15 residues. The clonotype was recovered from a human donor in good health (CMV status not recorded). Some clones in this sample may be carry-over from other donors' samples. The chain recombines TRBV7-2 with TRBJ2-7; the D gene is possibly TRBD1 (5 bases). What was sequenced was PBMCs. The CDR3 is CASSPVDKHSDEQYF. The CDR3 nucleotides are TGTGCCAGCAGCCCGGTGGACAAGCACTCCGACGAGCAGTACTTC.